Listed here are 31 T cell receptor beta chains from one sample, sequenced in a study of cytomegalovirus exposure and HLA in healthy donors. The study ran its PCR with 60 Vbeta and 13 Jbeta primers. Here immunoSEQ multiplex PCR was the method, and the copy in TCRdb shows in-frame clones only, minus some. The profile shows under 200,000 clones, 80% to 90% of them singletons. The sample was PBMCs. The receptors were sampled from a man aged 40-50 years in good health and CMV-seropositive.

The chain is built from TRBV5-1 and TRBJ2-2; D is unclear. Germline CDR1 reads SGHRS; CDR2 reads YFSETQ. Trimming pared 4 bases from V and 3 bases from J, leaving 10 bases between. The CDR3 is 14 amino acids. CDR3 sequence: CASSQDTYTGELFF. In DNA form, the CDR3 reads TGCGCCAGCAGCCAAGACACGTACACCGGGGAGCTGTTTTTT.

The rearrangement links TRBV4-1 to TRBJ2-2; 7 bases match TRBD2. The germline V gene has CDR1 MGHRA and CDR2 YSYEKL. This CDR3 has 16 amino acids. V dropped 3 bases and J dropped 5; count of bases not matched to a gene: 9. The CDR3 DNA sequence: TGCGCCAGCAGCCACGCGCCGGGACTACAAACCGGGGAGCTGTTTTTT. The encoded protein is CASSHAPGLQTGELFF.

This rearrangement joins TRBV9 to TRBJ2-7; 9 nucleotides align to TRBD2. V shed 3 bases, J shed 3 bases, and the junction held 10 bases outside the gene matches. The CDR3 is made up of 16 amino acids. CDR1 is SGDLS, CDR2 YYNGEE, per germline. As DNA, the CDR3 is TGTGCCAGCAGCGCGGACGGGACTAGCTGGAACTACGAGCAGTACTTC. Its translation: CASSADGTSWNYEQYF.

The chain couples TRBV7-7 to TRBJ1-1; perhaps TRBD1 as D (5 bases). The germline V gene encodes CDR1 SSHAT and CDR2 FNYEAQ (reference sequence). This CDR3 region has 13 residues. V lost 2 bases and J 6 bases, leaving 10 bases between the germline ends. The CDR3 protein is CASSLFKGAEAFF. DNA of the CDR3: TGTGCCAGCAGCTTATTTAAAGGGGCTGAAGCTTTCTTT.

V usage is TRBV10-3 and J usage is TRBJ1-1; 8 bases are shared with TRBD1. The CDR3 totals 16 residues. Losses at the gene ends were 4 bases for V and 5 bases for J; bases not matched to a gene: 12. Per the germline V gene, CDR1 is ENHRY and CDR2 is SYGVKD. CDR3 region: CAISGGRGLGHTEAFF. CDR3 DNA: TGTGCCATCAGTGGGGGCAGGGGGCTGGGGCATACTGAAGCTTTCTTT.

This clone has a handful of counts. J is TRBJ2-7 and V is TRBV6-5, with 8 nucleotides matching TRBD2. Trimming cost V 4 bases and J 5 bases; bases outside gene matches: 13. CDR1 MNHEY and CDR2 SVGAGI come from the germline V gene. The CDR3 has 16 amino acids. The CDR3: CASSFSGGLVGDEQYF. The CDR3 nucleotides read TGTGCCAGCAGTTTCTCTGGGGGACTAGTAGGCGACGAGCAGTACTTC.

The V call is TRBV4-2, the J call TRBJ1-1; the D gene is possibly TRBD1 (5 bases). Trimming removed 1 base at V and 4 bases at J, with 10 bases between. CDR3 length: 14 amino acids. The germline gives CDR1 LGHNA, CDR2 YNFKEQ. CDR3 sequence (DNA): TGTGCCAGCAGCCAAGGCAGGGATGGCACTGAAGCTTTCTTT. Residues: CASSQGRDGTEAFF.

This clone was found once. The CDR3 is CASSRTSGQSSYEQYF. CDR3 coding DNA: TGTGCCAGCAGCCGGACTAGCGGGCAGAGCTCCTACGAGCAGTACTTC. The chain couples TRBV7-2 to TRBJ2-7, with 11 bases fitting TRBD2. Germline lookup yields CDR1 SGHTA and CDR2 FQGNSA. The CDR3 has 16 amino acids. Trimming cost V 5 bases and J 0 bases; bases outside gene matches: 6.

As for this clone: The same CDR3 can be traced to other DNA sequences in this sample. The chain employs TRBV4-2 and TRBJ2-1; 7 bases match TRBD2. Looked up from germline, CDR1 is LGHNA and CDR2 is YNFKEQ. CDR3 length: 12 residues. J was trimmed by 7 bases and V by 4 bases; bases with no gene match: 1. As DNA, the CDR3 is TGTGCCAGCAGCCGGGGGGGAAATGAGCAGTTCTTC. This translates into CASSRGGNEQFF.

This chain connects TRBV4-3 to TRBJ1-3; no reliable D call. Per germline, CDR1 LGHNA and CDR2 YSLEER. This CDR3 has 13 residues. Trimming stripped 0 bases from V and 4 bases from J, with 4 bases between. The DNA for the CDR3 is TGCGCCAGCAGCCAAGATGAGGGAAACACCATATATTTT. Translation gives CASSQDEGNTIYF.

The chain uses TRBV6-5 and TRBJ2-5; perhaps TRBD2 as D (5 bases). The end of the DNA fits TRBJ2-7 better, so the J call may be wrong. This CDR3 is built from 15 residues. The germline V gene has CDR1 MNHEY and CDR2 SVGAGI. CDR3 protein: CASSPSQLGTYEQYF. The DNA of the CDR3 is TGTGCCAGCAGTCCTAGCCAACTAGGAACCTACGAGCAGTACTTC.

This sequence joins TRBV11-2 and TRBJ2-2; D is unclear. The CDR3 contains 13 residues. Germline-derived CDR1 and CDR2 are SGHAT and FQNNGV. V was pared by 1 base and J by 5 bases, with 5 bases between. The CDR3 nucleotides read TGTGCCAGCAGCTTAGTTCGTACCGGGGAGCTGTTTTTT. Its translation is CASSLVRTGELFF.

This clone was recorded only once. J is TRBJ2-1 and V is TRBV5-1; 8 bases align to TRBD1. Germline CDR1 is SGHRS and CDR2 is YFSETQ. The CDR3 spans 13 residues. With 7 bases clipped from V and 2 bases from J, the junction kept 2 bases outside the gene matches. CDR3 sequence (DNA): TGCGCCAGCGGGACAGGAGCCTACAATGAGCAGTTCTTC. The encoded protein is CASGTGAYNEQFF.

The chain recombines TRBV6-1 with TRBJ2-5, with TRBD2 matching 8 bases. Germline lookup yields CDR1 MNHNS and CDR2 SASEGT. V was pared by 7 bases and J by 3 bases, with 10 bases of the junction left unmatched. This CDR3 is 15 amino acids long. CDR3 DNA: TGTGCCAGCATCGGCGCGGGAGGCCAAAAAGAGACCCAGTACTTC. It yields the protein CASIGAGGQKETQYF.

The chain carries TRBV19 and TRBJ2-7, with 8 bases lining up with TRBD1. Germline assignment: CDR1 LNHDA and CDR2 SQIVND (reference sequence). The CDR3 is made up of 13 amino acids. The V gene end was trimmed by 6 bases and the J gene end by 5 bases; junction bases not matched to a gene: 6. CDR3: CASSGTGGNEQYF. In DNA form, the CDR3 reads TGTGCCAGTAGCGGGACAGGAGGAAACGAGCAGTACTTC.

This clone was picked up one time. The V call is TRBV7-2, the J call TRBJ2-5, with a possible D match to TRBD1 (6 bases). The CDR3 totals 17 residues. CDR1 is SGHTA, CDR2 FQGNSA, per germline. V lost 2 bases, J lost 0 bases, and 16 bases lay in between. CDR3 loop: CASSLLRQDLYQETQYF. CDR3 nucleotide sequence: TGTGCCAGCAGCTTACTACGACAGGACTTGTACCAAGAGACCCAGTACTTC.

The rearrangement links TRBV5-4 to TRBJ2-2, with D possibly TRBD1 on 6 matching bases. V lost 0 bases and J lost 6, with 12 bases in between. CDR3 length equals 15 residues. CDR1 and CDR2 from the germline V gene are SGHNT and YYREEE (reference sequence). As DNA, the CDR3 is TGTGCCAGCAGCTTGGCCAAACAGGGACCCGGGGAGCTGTTTTTT. Amino acids: CASSLAKQGPGELFF.

The rearrangement joins TRBV29-1 to TRBJ1-1, with TRBD1 as a possible D gene (5 bases). This CDR3 has 11 amino acids. Germline V gene lookup returns CDR1 SQVTM and CDR2 ANQGSEA. V was pared by 3 bases and J by 11 bases, with 13 bases between. The CDR3 sequence is CSVDLAGRAFF. The DNA of the CDR3 is TGCAGCGTTGATCTGGCAGGGCGGGCTTTCTTT.

The chain uses TRBV7-6 and TRBJ2-7, with TRBD2 as a possible D gene (5 bases). CDR1 and CDR2 (germline): SGHVS, FNYEAQ. This CDR3 has 15 residues. The V end was cut by 0 bases, the J end by 0 bases, with 9 bases between. CDR3: CASSLAPGSSYEQYF. CDR3 DNA sequence: TGTGCCAGCAGCTTAGCACCGGGAAGCTCCTACGAGCAGTACTTC.

This chain connects TRBV4-1 to TRBJ2-5; 8 nucleotides align to TRBD1. The junction had 7 bases not matched to a gene; V was cut back by 7 bases and J by 3 bases. CDR1 and CDR2 (germline): MGHRA, YSYEKL. There are 14 residues in the CDR3. CDR3 sequence: CASTPTGVEETQYF. The CDR3 region has the DNA TGCGCCAGCACCCCGACAGGGGTTGAAGAGACCCAGTACTTC.

This chain connects TRBV28 to TRBJ1-2, with D hard to call. V lost 5 bases, J lost 13 bases, and 14 bases lay in between. This CDR3 is 11 amino acids long. Germline CDR1 reads MDHEN; CDR2 reads SYDVKM. The CDR3 is CASSLDINSTF. As DNA, the CDR3 is TGTGCCAGCAGTCTCGACATAAATTCCACCTTC.

This chain uses TRBV5-5 with TRBJ1-2, with D maybe TRBD1 (6 bases). Trimming removed 2 bases at V and 6 bases at J, with 11 bases between. CDR3 size: 13 residues. From germline, CDR1 is SGHKS and CDR2 YYEKEE (reference sequence). The CDR3 spells CASSLQGRHGYTF. Written as DNA, the CDR3 is TGTGCCAGCAGCTTACAGGGACGACATGGCTACACCTTC.

V and J are TRBV6-5 and TRBJ2-1; TRBD2 matches at 9 bases. V was pared by 0 bases and J by 5 bases, with 5 bases of the junction left unmatched. Germline V gives CDR1 MNHEY, CDR2 SVGAGI. This CDR3 has 16 amino acids. CDR3 in amino acids: CASSYSHTSGHNEQFF. In nucleotides, the CDR3 is TGTGCCAGCAGTTACTCGCATACTAGCGGGCACAATGAGCAGTTCTTC.

The chain employs TRBV15 and TRBJ2-5, with 7 bases matching TRBD1. The CDR3 spans 14 residues. Trimming removed 4 bases from V and 5 bases from J; junction bases left unmatched: 7. Germline assignment: CDR1 LNHNV and CDR2 YYDKDF (reference sequence). In nucleotides, the CDR3 is TGTGCCACCAGCACCCCGACCAGGGGGGAGACCCAGTACTTC. Translation: CATSTPTRGETQYF.

About this clone itself: Other DNA sequences in the same sample also yield this CDR3. The gene calls are TRBV28 and TRBJ2-1; D perhaps matches TRBD1 (5 bases). Trimming removed 6 bases at V and 0 bases at J, with 12 bases between. The CDR3 sequence is 15 residues long. Germline V CDR1 and CDR2: MDHEN, SYDVKM. CDR3 protein: CASSFAGLSYNEQFF. The CDR3 DNA reads TGTGCCAGCAGCTTCGCAGGGCTCTCCTACAATGAGCAGTTCTTC.

This chain connects TRBV7-6 to TRBJ2-5, with 7 bases matching TRBD2. The DNA matches TRBJ2-7 better at its end, which makes the J call doubtful. This CDR3 spans 15 amino acids. Germline V CDR1 and CDR2: SGHVS, FNYEAQ. The CDR3 region is CASSLESAGAAEQYF. CDR3 bases: TGTGCCAGCAGCTTAGAGTCGGCGGGAGCAGCCGAGCAGTACTTC.

The chain carries TRBV5-4 and TRBJ2-2; TRBD1 is a possible D gene (6 bases). CDR1 and CDR2 from the germline V gene are SGHNT and YYREEE (reference sequence). The CDR3 consists of 15 residues. V lost 3 bases to trimming and J lost 3 bases, with 12 bases between them. Here the CDR3 reads CASSSRDTYTGELFF. The CDR3 DNA is TGTGCCAGCAGCTCCCGGGACACATACACCGGGGAGCTGTTTTTT.

This chain uses TRBV19 with TRBJ2-5; 13 positions match TRBD2. Germline CDR1 LNHDA, CDR2 SQIVND (reference sequence). The CDR3 is 16 amino acids. V lost 6 bases, J lost 3 bases, and 7 bases stayed unmatched. CDR3 DNA: TGTGCCAGTAGCCCGAGGGGGACTAGCGGGAAAGAGACCCAGTACTTC. This gives the protein CASSPRGTSGKETQYF.

The rearrangement uses TRBV6-1 and TRBJ2-1, with 7 bases aligning to TRBD2. In germline, CDR1 is MNHNS, CDR2 SASEGT. The CDR3 sequence is 15 residues long. V shed 5 bases and J 2 bases; nucleotides not matched to a gene: 6. The CDR3 DNA sequence: TGTGCCAGCAGTTTTAGCGGGTCCCCCTACAATGAGCAGTTCTTC. Residues: CASSFSGSPYNEQFF.

The chain employs TRBV29-1 and TRBJ2-7; no clear D gene. The V end lost 3 bases, the J end lost 6 bases, and 15 bases lay between the germline ends. Germline assignment: CDR1 SQVTM and CDR2 ANQGSEA. The CDR3 runs 13 residues. The CDR3 spells CSVDVTPMGEQYF. CDR3 bases: TGCAGCGTTGACGTGACTCCGATGGGCGAGCAGTACTTC.

This clone has a handful of counts. The chain joins TRBV11-2 to TRBJ2-3; 9 nucleotides match TRBD1. Germline-derived CDR1 and CDR2 are SGHAT and FQNNGV. This CDR3 is built from 17 residues. The junction had 12 bases not matched to a gene; V was cut back by 5 bases and J by 3 bases. The CDR3 sequence: CASSQHTGTGMTDTQYF. The CDR3 DNA reads as TGTGCCAGCAGCCAACACACCGGGACAGGGATGACAGATACGCAGTATTTT.